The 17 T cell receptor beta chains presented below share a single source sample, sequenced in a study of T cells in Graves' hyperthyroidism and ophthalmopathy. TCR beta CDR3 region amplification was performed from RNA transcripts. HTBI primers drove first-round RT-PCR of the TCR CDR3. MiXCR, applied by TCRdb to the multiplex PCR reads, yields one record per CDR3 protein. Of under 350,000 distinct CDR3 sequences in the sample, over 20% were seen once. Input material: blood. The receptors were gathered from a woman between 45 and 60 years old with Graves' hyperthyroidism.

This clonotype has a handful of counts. The DNA for the CDR3 is TGCAGCGTTGAAGATCGGAGGGTTGGGGGTTACTTC. Amino acids: CSVEDRRVGGYF. The rearrangement joins TRBV29-1 to TRBJ2-5; D is possibly TRBD2 (6 bases). V was trimmed by 0 bases and J by 14 bases, leaving 16 bases between them. This CDR3 has 12 residues. Germline CDR1 is SQVTM and CDR2 is ANQGSEA.

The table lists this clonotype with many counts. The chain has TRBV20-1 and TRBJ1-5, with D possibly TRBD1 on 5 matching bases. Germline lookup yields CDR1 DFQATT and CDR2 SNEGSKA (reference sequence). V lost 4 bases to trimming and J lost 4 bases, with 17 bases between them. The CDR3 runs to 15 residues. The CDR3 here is CSATTARGGNQPQHF. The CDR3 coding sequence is TGCAGTGCTACGACTGCTCGCGGGGGTAATCAGCCCCAGCATTTT.

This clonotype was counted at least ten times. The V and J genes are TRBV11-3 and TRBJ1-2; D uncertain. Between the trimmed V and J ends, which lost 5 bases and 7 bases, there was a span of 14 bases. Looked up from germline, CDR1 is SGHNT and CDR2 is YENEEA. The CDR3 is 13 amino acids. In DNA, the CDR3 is TGTGCCAGCAGCCCCGGTCTCAGAGGTGGCTACACCTTC. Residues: CASSPGLRGGYTF.

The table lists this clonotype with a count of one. The CDR3 bases are TGTGCCAGCAACCGGGACAGGGTTGCCACTGAAGCTTTCTTT. It encodes CASNRDRVATEAFF. This chain connects TRBV5-6 to TRBJ1-1, with 9 bases matching TRBD1. V gave up 6 bases and J gave up 4 bases; unmatched junction bases: 7. Germline V gene data show CDR1 as SGHDT and CDR2 as YYEEEE. The CDR3 length is 14 residues.

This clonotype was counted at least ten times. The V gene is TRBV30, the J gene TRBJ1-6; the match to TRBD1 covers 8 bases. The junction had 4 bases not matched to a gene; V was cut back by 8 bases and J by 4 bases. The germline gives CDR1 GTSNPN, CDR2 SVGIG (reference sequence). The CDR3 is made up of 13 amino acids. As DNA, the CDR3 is TGTGCCGGCCGGGACAGGTATAATTCACCCCTCCACTTT. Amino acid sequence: CAGRDRYNSPLHF.

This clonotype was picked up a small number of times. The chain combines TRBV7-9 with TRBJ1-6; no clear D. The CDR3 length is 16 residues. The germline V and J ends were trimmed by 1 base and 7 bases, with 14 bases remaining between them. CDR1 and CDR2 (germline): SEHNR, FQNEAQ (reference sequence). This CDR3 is CASSLGSGSRNSPLHF. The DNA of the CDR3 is TGTGCCAGCAGCTTAGGGTCGGGCAGTCGCAATTCACCCCTCCACTTT. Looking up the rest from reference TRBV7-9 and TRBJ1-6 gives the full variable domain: DTGVSQNPRHKITKRGQNVTFRCDPISEHNRLYWYRQTLGQGPEFLTYFQNEAQLEKSRLLSDRFSAERPKGSFSTLEIQRTEQGDSAMYLCASSLGSGSRNSPLHFGNGTRLTVT.

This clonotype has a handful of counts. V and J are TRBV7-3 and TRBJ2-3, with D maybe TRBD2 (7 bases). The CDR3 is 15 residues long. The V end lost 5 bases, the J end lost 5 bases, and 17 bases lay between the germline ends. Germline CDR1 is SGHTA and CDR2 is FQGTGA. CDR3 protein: CASSPGAREGDTQYF. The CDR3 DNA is TGTGCCAGCAGCCCAGGGGCCAGGGAGGGAGATACGCAGTATTTT. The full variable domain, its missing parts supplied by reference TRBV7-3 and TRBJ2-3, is GAGVSQTPSNKVTEKGKYVELRCDPISGHTALYWYRQSLGQGPEFLIYFQGTGAADDSGLPNDRFFAVRPEGSVSTLKIQRTERGDSAVYLCASSPGAREGDTQYFGPGTRLTVL.

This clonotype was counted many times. The CDR3 is CASTGLAGANEQYF. The CDR3 coding sequence is TGTGCCAGCACCGGACTAGCGGGGGCCAACGAGCAGTACTTC. The chain employs TRBV6-1 and TRBJ2-7; 13 bases line up with TRBD2. CDR1 MNHNS and CDR2 SASEGT come from the germline V gene. J gave up 5 bases and V 7 bases, and 5 bases lay outside the gene matches. This CDR3 is built from 14 residues.

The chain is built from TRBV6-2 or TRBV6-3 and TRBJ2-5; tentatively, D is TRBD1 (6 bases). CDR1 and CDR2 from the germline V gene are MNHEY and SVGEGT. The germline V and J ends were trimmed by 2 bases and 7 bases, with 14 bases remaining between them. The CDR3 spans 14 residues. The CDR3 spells CASSYRGSFGTQYF. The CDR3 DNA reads TGTGCCAGCAGTTACAGGGGGAGCTTCGGGACCCAGTACTTC.

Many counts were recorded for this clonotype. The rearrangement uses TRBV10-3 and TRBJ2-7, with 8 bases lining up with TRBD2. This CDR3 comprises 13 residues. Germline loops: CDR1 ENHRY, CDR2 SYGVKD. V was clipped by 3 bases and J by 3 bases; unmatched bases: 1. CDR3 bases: TGTGCCATCAGTGATACTAGCGGCTACGAGCAGTACTTC. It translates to CAISDTSGYEQYF.

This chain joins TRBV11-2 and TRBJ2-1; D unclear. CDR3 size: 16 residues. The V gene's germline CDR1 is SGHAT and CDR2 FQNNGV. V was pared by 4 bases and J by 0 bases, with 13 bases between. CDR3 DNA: TGTGCCAGCAGCTCCCGACATTGGAGCTCCTACAATGAGCAGTTCTTC. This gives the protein CASSSRHWSSYNEQFF.

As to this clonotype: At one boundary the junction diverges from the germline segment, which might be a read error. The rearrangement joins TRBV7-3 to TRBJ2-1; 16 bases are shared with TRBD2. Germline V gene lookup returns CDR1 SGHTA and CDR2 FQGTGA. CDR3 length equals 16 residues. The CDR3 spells CAGSLQGLAGGDEQFF. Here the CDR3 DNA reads TGTGCCGGCAGCCTACAGGGACTAGCGGGAGGGGATGAGCAGTTCTTC.

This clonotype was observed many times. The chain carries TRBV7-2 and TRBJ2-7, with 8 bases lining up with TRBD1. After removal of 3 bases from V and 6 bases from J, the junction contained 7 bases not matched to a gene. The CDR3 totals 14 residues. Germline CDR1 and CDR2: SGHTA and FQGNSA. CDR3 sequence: CASSFGTGGFEQYF. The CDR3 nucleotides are TGTGCCAGCAGCTTTGGGACAGGCGGCTTCGAGCAGTACTTC.

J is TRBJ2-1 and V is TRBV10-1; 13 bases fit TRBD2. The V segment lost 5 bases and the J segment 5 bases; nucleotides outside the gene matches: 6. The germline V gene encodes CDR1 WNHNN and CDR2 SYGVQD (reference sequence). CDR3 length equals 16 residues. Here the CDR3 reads CASSTPGLAGNNEQFF. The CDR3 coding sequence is TGCGCCAGCAGTACCCCGGGACTAGCGGGGAACAATGAGCAGTTCTTC.

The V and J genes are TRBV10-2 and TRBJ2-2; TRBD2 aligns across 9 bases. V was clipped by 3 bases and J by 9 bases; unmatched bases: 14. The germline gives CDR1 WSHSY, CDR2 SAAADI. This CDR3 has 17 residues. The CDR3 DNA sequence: TGCGCCAGCAGTGACCCCGGGGGGGCGGGGGGGCACCGGGAGCTGTTTTTT. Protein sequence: CASSDPGGAGGHRELFF.

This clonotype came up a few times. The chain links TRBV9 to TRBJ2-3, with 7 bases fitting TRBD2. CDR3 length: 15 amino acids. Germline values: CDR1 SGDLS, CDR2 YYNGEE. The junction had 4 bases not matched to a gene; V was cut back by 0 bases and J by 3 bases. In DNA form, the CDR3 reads TGTGCCAGCAGCGTAGGCGGGAGCTCTACAGATACGCAGTATTTT. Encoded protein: CASSVGGSSTDTQYF. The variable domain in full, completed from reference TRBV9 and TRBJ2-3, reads DSGVTQTPKHLITATGQRVTLRCSPRSGDLSVYWYQQSLDQGLQFLIQYYNGEERAKGNILERFSAQQFPDLHSELNLSSLELGDSALYFCASSVGGSSTDTQYFGPGTRLTVL.

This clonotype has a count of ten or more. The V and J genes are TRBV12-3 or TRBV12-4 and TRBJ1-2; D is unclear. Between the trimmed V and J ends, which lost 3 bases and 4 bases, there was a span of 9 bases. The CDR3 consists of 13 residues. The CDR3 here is CASSLGKGYGYTF. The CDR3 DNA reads TGTGCCAGCAGTTTGGGAAAAGGCTATGGCTACACCTTC.